This T cell receptor beta chain is from a study of radiotherapy plus CTLA-4 blockade in lung cancer. Study-wide findings and caveats: Tumor-derived TCR clones expanded in blood after radiotherapy plus ipilimumab.

The length of the CDR3 is 14 residues. V was clipped by 3 bases and J by 6 bases, with 14 bases between them. Germline loops: CDR1 MNHEY, CDR2 SVGAGI. Sequencing was performed with immunoSEQ multiplex PCR; in TCRdb, only in-frame clones are kept and a portion is missing. Counted here are tens of thousands of clones, almost 80% occurring once; the ten biggest clones make up 7.5%. With respect to this clone: Its antigen is not identified.

The sequence derives from a human donor with non-small cell lung cancer who had stable disease on radiotherapy plus ipilimumab. The chain links TRBV6-5 to TRBJ1-1; tentatively, D is TRBD1 (5 bases). Sample: peripheral blood, taken from a patient treated with radiotherapy plus ipilimumab. The CDR3 here is CASSYVLRGAEAFF. CDR3 DNA: TGTGCCAGCAGTTATGTCCTCCGGGGGGCTGAAGCTTTCTTT.